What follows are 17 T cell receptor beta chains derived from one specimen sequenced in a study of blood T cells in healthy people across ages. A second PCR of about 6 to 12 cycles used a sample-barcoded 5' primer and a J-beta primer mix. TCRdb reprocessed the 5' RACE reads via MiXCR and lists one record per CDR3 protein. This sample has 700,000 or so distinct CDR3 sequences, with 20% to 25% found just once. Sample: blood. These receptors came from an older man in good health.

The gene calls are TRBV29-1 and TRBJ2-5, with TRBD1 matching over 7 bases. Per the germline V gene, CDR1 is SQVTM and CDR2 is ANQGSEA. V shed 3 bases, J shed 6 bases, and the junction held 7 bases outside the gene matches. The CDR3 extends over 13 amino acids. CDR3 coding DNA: TGCAGCGTTGACTCGGCAGGGGGAAAGACCCAGTACTTC. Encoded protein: CSVDSAGGKTQYF.

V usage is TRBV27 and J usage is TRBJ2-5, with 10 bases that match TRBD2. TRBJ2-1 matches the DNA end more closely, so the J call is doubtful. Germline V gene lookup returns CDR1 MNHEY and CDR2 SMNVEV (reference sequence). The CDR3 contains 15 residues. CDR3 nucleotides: TGTGCCAGCAGTTTAAGGCTAGCGGGAGAGGGTGAGCAGTTCTTC. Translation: CASSLRLAGEGEQFF.

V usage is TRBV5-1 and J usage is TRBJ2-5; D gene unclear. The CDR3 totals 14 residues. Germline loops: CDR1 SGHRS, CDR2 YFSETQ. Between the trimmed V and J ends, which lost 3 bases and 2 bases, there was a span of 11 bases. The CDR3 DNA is TGCGCCAGCAGCTGGACCGGGTCTCAAGAGACCCAGTACTTC. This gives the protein CASSWTGSQETQYF.

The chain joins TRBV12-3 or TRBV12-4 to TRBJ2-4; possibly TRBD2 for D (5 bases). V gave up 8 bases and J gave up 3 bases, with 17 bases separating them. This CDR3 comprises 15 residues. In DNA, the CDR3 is TGTGCCAGCGGTCCGGTTGGAGGCGGCAAAAACATTCAGTACTTC. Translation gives CASGPVGGGKNIQYF.

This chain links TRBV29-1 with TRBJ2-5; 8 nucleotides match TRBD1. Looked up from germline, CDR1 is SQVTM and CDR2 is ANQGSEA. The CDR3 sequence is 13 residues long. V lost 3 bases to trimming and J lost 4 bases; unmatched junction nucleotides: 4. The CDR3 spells CSVDRTGLETQYF. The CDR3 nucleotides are TGCAGCGTTGATAGGACAGGGTTAGAGACCCAGTACTTC.

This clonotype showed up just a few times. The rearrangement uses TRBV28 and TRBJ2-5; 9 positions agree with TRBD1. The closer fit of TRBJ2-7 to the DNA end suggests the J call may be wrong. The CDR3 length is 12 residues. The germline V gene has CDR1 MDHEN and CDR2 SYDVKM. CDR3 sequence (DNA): TGTGCCACGGGACAGGGTCGACTCGAGCAGTACTTC. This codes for CATGQGRLEQYF.

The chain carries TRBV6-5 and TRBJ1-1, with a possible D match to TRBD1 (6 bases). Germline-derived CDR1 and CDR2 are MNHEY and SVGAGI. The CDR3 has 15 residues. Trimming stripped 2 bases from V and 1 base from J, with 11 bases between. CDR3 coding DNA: TGTGCCAGCAGTTACGCCGACAGGCCGAACACTGAAGCTTTCTTT. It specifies CASSYADRPNTEAFF.

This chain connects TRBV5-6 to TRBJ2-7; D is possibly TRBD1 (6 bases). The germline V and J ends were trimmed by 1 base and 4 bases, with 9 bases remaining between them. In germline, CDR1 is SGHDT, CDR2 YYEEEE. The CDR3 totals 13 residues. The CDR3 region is CASSLYQGYEQYF. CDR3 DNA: TGTGCCAGCAGCTTGTATCAGGGGTACGAGCAGTACTTC.

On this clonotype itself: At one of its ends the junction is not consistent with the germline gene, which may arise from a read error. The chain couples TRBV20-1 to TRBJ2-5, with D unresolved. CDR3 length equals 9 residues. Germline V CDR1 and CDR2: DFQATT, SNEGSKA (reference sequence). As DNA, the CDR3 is TGCAGTGCTAGCTTGTGGGCCCCCTTC. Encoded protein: CSASLWAPF.

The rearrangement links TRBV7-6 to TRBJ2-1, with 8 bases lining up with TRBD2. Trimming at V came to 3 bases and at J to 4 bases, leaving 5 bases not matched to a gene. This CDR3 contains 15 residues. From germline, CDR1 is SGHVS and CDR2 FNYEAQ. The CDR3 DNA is TGTGCCAGCAGCTTCTTAACTAGCGGTTACAATGAGCAGTTCTTC. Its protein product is CASSFLTSGYNEQFF.

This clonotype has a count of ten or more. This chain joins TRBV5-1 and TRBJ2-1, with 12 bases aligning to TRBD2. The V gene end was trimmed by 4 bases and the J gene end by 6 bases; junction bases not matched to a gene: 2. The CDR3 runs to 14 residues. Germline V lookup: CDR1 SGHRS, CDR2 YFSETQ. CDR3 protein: CASSKTSGSNEQFF. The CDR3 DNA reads TGCGCCAGCAGCAAGACTAGCGGGAGCAATGAGCAGTTCTTC.

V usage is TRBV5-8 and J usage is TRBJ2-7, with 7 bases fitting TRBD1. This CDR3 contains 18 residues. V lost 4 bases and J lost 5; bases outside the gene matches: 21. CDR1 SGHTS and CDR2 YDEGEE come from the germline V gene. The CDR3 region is CASSVPWPYGQEFDEQYF. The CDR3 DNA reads TGTGCCAGCAGCGTGCCTTGGCCGTACGGACAGGAGTTTGACGAGCAGTACTTC.

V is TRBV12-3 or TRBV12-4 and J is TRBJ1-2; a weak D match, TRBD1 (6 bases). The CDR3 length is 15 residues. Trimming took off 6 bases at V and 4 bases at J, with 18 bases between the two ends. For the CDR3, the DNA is TGTGCCAGCAGCTCATCCGGGACACCTATCTATGGCTACACCTTC. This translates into CASSSSGTPIYGYTF.

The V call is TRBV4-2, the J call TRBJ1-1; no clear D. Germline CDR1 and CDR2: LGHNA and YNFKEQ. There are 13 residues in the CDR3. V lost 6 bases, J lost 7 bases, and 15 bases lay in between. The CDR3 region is CASSLTKAGEAFF. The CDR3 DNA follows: TGTGCCAGCAGTCTAACAAAGGCGGGTGAAGCTTTCTTT.

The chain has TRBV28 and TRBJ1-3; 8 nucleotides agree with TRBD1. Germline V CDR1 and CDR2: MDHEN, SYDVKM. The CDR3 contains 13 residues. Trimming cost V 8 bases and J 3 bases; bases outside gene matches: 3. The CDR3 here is CASGQGGGNTIYF. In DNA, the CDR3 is TGTGCCAGCGGACAGGGCGGTGGAAACACCATATATTTT.

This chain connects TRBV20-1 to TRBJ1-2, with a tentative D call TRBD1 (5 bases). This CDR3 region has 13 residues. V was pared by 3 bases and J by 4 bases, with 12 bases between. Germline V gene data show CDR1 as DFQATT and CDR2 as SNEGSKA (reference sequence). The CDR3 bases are TGCAGTGCTAGCCTGGGGGGAATCTATGGCTACACCTTC. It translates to CSASLGGIYGYTF.

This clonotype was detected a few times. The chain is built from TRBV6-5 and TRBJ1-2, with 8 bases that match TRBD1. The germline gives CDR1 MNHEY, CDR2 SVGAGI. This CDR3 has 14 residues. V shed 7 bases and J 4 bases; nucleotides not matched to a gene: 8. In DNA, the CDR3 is TGTGCCAGCACTTCCTCGACAGGGGCCTATGGCTACACCTTC. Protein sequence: CASTSSTGAYGYTF.